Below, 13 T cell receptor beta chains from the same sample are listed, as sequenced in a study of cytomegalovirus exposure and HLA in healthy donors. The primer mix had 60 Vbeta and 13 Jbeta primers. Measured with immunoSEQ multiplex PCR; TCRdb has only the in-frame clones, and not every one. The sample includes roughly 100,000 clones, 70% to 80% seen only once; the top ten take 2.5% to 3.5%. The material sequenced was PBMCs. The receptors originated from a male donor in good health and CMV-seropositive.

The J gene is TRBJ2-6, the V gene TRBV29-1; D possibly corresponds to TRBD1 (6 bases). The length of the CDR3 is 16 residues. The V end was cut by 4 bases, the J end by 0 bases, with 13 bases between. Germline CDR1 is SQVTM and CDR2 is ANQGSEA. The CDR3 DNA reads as TGCAGCGTTGTACCGGACAGCTACTCTGGGGCCAACGTCCTGACTTTC. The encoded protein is CSVVPDSYSGANVLTF.

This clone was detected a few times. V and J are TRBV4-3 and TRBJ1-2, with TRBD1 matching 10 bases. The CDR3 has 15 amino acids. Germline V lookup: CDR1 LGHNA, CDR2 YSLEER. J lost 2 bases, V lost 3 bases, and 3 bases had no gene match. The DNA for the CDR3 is TGCGCCAGCAGCCAGAGGACAGGGGGGAACTATGGCTACACCTTC. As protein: CASSQRTGGNYGYTF.

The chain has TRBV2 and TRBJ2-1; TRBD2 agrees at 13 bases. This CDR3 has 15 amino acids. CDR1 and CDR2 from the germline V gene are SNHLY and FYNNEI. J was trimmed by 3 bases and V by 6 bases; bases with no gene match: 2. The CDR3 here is CASRGLAGVYNEQFF. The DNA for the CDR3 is TGTGCCAGCAGAGGACTAGCGGGGGTCTACAATGAGCAGTTCTTC.

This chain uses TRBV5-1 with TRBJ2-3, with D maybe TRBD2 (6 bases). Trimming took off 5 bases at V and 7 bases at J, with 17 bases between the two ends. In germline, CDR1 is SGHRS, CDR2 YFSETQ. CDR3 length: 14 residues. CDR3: CASRAGPRGNTQYF. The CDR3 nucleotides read TGCGCCAGCAGAGCGGGCCCCCGGGGAAATACGCAGTATTTT.

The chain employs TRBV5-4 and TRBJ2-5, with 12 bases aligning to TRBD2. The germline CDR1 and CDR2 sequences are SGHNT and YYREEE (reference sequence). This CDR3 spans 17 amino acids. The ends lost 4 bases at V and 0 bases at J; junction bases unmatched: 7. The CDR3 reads CASSGTSGGTYQETQYF. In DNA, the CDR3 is TGTGCCAGCAGCGGAACTAGCGGGGGGACGTACCAAGAGACCCAGTACTTC.

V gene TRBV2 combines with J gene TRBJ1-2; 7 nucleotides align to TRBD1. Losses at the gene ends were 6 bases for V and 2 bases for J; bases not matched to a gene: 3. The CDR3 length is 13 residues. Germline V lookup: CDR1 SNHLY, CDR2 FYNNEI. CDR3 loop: CASRGQINYGYTF. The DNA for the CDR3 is TGTGCCAGCAGGGGACAGATCAACTATGGCTACACCTTC. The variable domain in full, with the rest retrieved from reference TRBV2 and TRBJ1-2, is EPEVTQTPSHQVTQMGQEVILRCVPISNHLYFYWYRQILGQKVEFLVSFYNNEISEKSEIFDDQFSVERPDGSNFTLKIRSTKLEDSAMYFCASRGQINYGYTFGSGTRLTVV.

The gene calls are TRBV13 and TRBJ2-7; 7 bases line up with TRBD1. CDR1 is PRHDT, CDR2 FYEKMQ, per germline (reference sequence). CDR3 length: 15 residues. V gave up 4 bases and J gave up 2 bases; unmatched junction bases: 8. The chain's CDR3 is CASSYGTGATYEQYF. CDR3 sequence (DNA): TGTGCCAGCAGCTACGGTACAGGGGCAACCTACGAGCAGTACTTC.

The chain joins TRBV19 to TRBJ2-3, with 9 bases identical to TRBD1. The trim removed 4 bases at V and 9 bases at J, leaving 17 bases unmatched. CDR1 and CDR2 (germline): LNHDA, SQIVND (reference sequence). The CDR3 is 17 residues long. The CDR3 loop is CASSKLSGTGYQGTQYF. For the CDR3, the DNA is TGTGCCAGTAGTAAGCTCTCCGGGACAGGGTATCAAGGGACGCAGTATTTT.

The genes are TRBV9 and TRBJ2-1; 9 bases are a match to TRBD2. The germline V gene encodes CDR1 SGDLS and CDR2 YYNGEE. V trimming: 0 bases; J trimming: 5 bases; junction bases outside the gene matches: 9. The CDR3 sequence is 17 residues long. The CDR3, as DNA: TGTGCCAGCAGCGTAGGAGGTGGCGGGGGGGTCCACAATGAGCAGTTCTTC. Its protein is CASSVGGGGGVHNEQFF.

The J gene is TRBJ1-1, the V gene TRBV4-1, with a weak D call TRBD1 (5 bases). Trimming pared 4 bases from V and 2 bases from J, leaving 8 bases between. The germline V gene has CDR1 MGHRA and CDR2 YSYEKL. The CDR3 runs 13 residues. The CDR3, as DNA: TGCGCCAGCAGCCTGGGGCCCAACACTGAAGCTTTCTTT. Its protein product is CASSLGPNTEAFF.

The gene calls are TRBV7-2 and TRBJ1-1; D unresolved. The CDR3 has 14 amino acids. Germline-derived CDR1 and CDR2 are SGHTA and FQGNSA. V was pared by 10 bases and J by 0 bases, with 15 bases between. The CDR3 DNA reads TGTGCCACTCTTAAACTCGCCATGAACACTGAAGCTTTCTTT. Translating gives CATLKLAMNTEAFF.

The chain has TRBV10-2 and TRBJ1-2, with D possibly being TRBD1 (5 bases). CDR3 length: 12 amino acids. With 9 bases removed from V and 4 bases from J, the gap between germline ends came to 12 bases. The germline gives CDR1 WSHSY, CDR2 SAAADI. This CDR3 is CASSGGGYGYTF. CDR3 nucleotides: TGCGCCAGTTCGGGGGGGGGCTATGGCTACACCTTC.

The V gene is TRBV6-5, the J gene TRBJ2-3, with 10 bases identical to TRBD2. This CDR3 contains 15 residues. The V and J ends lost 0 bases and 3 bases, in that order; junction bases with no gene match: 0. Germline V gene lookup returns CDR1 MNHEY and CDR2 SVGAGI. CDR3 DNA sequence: TGTGCCAGCAGTTACTCGGGACTAGCGACAGATACGCAGTATTTT. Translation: CASSYSGLATDTQYF.